These T cell receptor beta chains were read from a single sample in a study of PD-L1 blockade in urothelial cancer. The table came from immunoSEQ multiplex PCR; TCRdb's copy has only in-frame clones and leaves some out. The data show roughly 63,000 clones, with approximately 80% seen just once and around 3.2% held by the top ten. Sequenced here: PBMCs, sampled around atezolizumab (anti-PD-L1) treatment. These receptors were obtained from a man in his 70s with urothelial cancer. Each CDR3 is given with its conserved first and last residue. The D gene is left open where the match is weak. Rows give clone size only sometimes, using once, few, many, or a class for an expanded clone.

d_gene: .
j_gene: TRBJ1-2
abundance: .
v_gene: TRBV6-1
CDR3nt: TGTGCCAGCAGTGAATCACAGGGTAGTGGCTACACCTTC
CDR3aa: CASSESQGSGYTF

d_gene: .
j_gene: TRBJ2-7
abundance: .
v_gene: TRBV29-1
CDR3nt: TGCAGCGTGGCCCGCTACGAGCAGTACTTC
CDR3aa: CSVARYEQYF

d_gene: .
j_gene: TRBJ1-3
abundance: .
v_gene: TRBV18
CDR3nt: TGTGCCAGCTCACCGCAGGGTGGTTCTGGAAACACCATATATTTT
CDR3aa: CASSPQGGSGNTIYF

d_gene: TRBD1
j_gene: TRBJ2-7
abundance: .
v_gene: TRBV19
CDR3nt: TGTGCCAGTAGTGGGACAGGGGGCTTTAGCTACGAGCAGTACTTC
CDR3aa: CASSGTGGFSYEQYF

d_gene: .
j_gene: TRBJ2-2
abundance: .
v_gene: TRBV19
CDR3nt: TGTGCCAGTAGTATAGTAATGAACACCGGGGAGCTGTTTTTT
CDR3aa: CASSIVMNTGELFF

d_gene: .
j_gene: TRBJ2-7
abundance: .
v_gene: TRBV20-1
CDR3nt: TGCAGTGCTTTAGCGAACGAGCAGTACTTC
CDR3aa: CSALANEQYF

d_gene: TRBD2
j_gene: TRBJ2-1
abundance: once
v_gene: TRBV19
CDR3nt: TGTGCCAGTAGTTTCACTAGCGGACACAATGAGCAGTTCTTC
CDR3aa: CASSFTSGHNEQFF

d_gene: .
j_gene: TRBJ1-1
abundance: .
v_gene: TRBV5-1
CDR3nt: TGCGCCAGCAGTCCCGGGGGGGAGGTCACTGAAGCTTTCTTT
CDR3aa: CASSPGGEVTEAFF

d_gene: .
j_gene: TRBJ2-5
abundance: .
v_gene: TRBV7-3
CDR3nt: TGTGCCAGCAGCCCGACCGGGAGAGCCGAAGAGACCCAGTACTTC
CDR3aa: CASSPTGRAEETQYF

d_gene: .
j_gene: TRBJ2-3
abundance: .
v_gene: TRBV11-2
CDR3nt: TGTGCCAGCAGCCTGTCCGGTCAGGCTACGCAGTATTTT
CDR3aa: CASSLSGQATQYF

d_gene: .
j_gene: TRBJ2-5
abundance: few
v_gene: TRBV4-1
CDR3nt: TGCGCCAGCAGACAAACAGGGTTGCAAGAGACCCAGTACTTC
CDR3aa: CASRQTGLQETQYF

d_gene: TRBD2
j_gene: TRBJ2-7
abundance: .
v_gene: TRBV28
CDR3nt: TGTGCCAGCAGTTTGACTAGCGTATCCTACGAGCAGTACTTC
CDR3aa: CASSLTSVSYEQYF

d_gene: .
j_gene: TRBJ2-3
abundance: .
v_gene: TRBV11-2
CDR3nt: TGTGCCAGCAGCTCAACTCGTAGTAGCACAGATACGCAGTATTTT
CDR3aa: CASSSTRSSTDTQYF

d_gene: .
j_gene: TRBJ1-1
abundance: .
v_gene: TRBV28
CDR3nt: TGTGCCAGCAGTTCAGAGGCGGGGGTGGGGACTGAAGCTTTCTTT
CDR3aa: CASSSEAGVGTEAFF

d_gene: TRBD2
j_gene: TRBJ2-3
abundance: once
v_gene: TRBV9
CDR3nt: TGTGCCAGCAGCGTAGAAAGCGGGAAGACAGATACGCAGTATTTT
CDR3aa: CASSVESGKTDTQYF

d_gene: .
j_gene: TRBJ1-3
abundance: .
v_gene: TRBV5-1
CDR3nt: TGCGCCAGCAGCTCGACAGATGGAGGAAACACCATATATTTT
CDR3aa: CASSSTDGGNTIYF

d_gene: .
j_gene: TRBJ1-2
abundance: .
v_gene: TRBV19
CDR3nt: TGTGCCAGTAGTTACCAGAATTCAAACTATGGCTACACCTTC
CDR3aa: CASSYQNSNYGYTF

d_gene: .
j_gene: TRBJ1-1
abundance: few
v_gene: TRBV6-5
CDR3nt: TGTGCCAGCAGTTCGTTTAGTGAAGCTTTCTTT
CDR3aa: CASSSFSEAFF

d_gene: .
j_gene: TRBJ1-1
abundance: few
v_gene: TRBV2
CDR3nt: TGTGCCAGCAGCGAGATTGGGGAGGGGACCACTGAAGCTTTCTTT
CDR3aa: CASSEIGEGTTEAFF

d_gene: .
j_gene: TRBJ1-1
abundance: .
v_gene: TRBV5-6
CDR3nt: TGTGCCAGCAGCTTTGGACTTGGGACTGAAGCTTTCTTT
CDR3aa: CASSFGLGTEAFF

d_gene: TRBD1
j_gene: TRBJ1-4
abundance: .
v_gene: TRBV2
CDR3nt: TGTGCCAGCAGTCGGGACAGGGGGGGTACTAATGAAAAACTGTTTTTT
CDR3aa: CASSRDRGGTNEKLFF

d_gene: TRBD1
j_gene: TRBJ1-2
abundance: .
v_gene: TRBV7-2
CDR3nt: TGTGCCAGCAGCTTAGCCCGGACAGGCAACTATGGCTACACCTTC
CDR3aa: CASSLARTGNYGYTF

d_gene: TRBD2
j_gene: TRBJ2-2
abundance: .
v_gene: TRBV27
CDR3nt: TGTGCCAGCAGCTGGGATAGCGGGAGTTACACCGGGGAGCTGTTTTTT
CDR3aa: CASSWDSGSYTGELFF

d_gene: .
j_gene: TRBJ2-1
abundance: .
v_gene: TRBV6-1
CDR3nt: TGTGCCAGCAGTGATAGGACTCGAATGGGTTACAATGAGCAGTTCTTC
CDR3aa: CASSDRTRMGYNEQFF

d_gene: .
j_gene: TRBJ2-1
abundance: .
v_gene: TRBV5-1
CDR3nt: TGCGCCAGCAGCCGGGACTCCTACAATGAGCAGTTCTTC
CDR3aa: CASSRDSYNEQFF

d_gene: .
j_gene: TRBJ2-7
abundance: .
v_gene: TRBV5-8
CDR3nt: TGTGCCAGCAGCTTTAACGAGCAGTACTTC
CDR3aa: CASSFNEQYF

d_gene: TRBD1
j_gene: TRBJ2-7
abundance: once
v_gene: TRBV5-1
CDR3nt: TGCGCCAGCAGCACAACAGGGGGCTGGTACGAGCAGTACTTC
CDR3aa: CASSTTGGWYEQYF

d_gene: .
j_gene: TRBJ1-2
abundance: .
v_gene: TRBV25-1
CDR3nt: TGTGCCAGCAGTGACCCACAGGGCGCCAACTATGGCTACACCTTC
CDR3aa: CASSDPQGANYGYTF

d_gene: TRBD2
j_gene: TRBJ2-7
abundance: .
v_gene: TRBV7-6
CDR3nt: TGTGCCAGCAGCCCGCGGGGGAAGCGGAGTCCCTCCTACGAGCAGTACTTC
CDR3aa: CASSPRGKRSPSYEQYF

d_gene: .
j_gene: TRBJ2-1
abundance: .
v_gene: TRBV14
CDR3nt: TGTGCCAGCACCCGCTCGGGGTTGTCCTACAATGAGCAGTTCTTC
CDR3aa: CASTRSGLSYNEQFF

d_gene: .
j_gene: TRBJ2-5
abundance: many
v_gene: TRBV29-1
CDR3nt: TGCAGCGTCTTACGGGAGACCCAGTACTTC
CDR3aa: CSVLRETQYF

d_gene: .
j_gene: TRBJ1-2
abundance: .
v_gene: TRBV30
CDR3nt: TGTGCCTGGAGTGACGAGTTTGGCTACACCTTC
CDR3aa: CAWSDEFGYTF

d_gene: .
j_gene: TRBJ1-2
abundance: .
v_gene: TRBV9
CDR3nt: TGTGCCAGCAGCGCGAGTTTATATGGCTACACCTTC
CDR3aa: CASSASLYGYTF

d_gene: .
j_gene: TRBJ2-2
abundance: .
v_gene: TRBV9
CDR3nt: TGTGCCAGCAGTATTTCTAGGGGAGGCACCGGGGAGCTGTTTTTT
CDR3aa: CASSISRGGTGELFF

d_gene: TRBD1
j_gene: TRBJ1-2
abundance: .
v_gene: TRBV2
CDR3nt: TGTGCCAGCAGGTCCCGGGACAGCCTCCCTGTCTATGGCTACACCTTC
CDR3aa: CASRSRDSLPVYGYTF

d_gene: .
j_gene: TRBJ2-4
abundance: .
v_gene: TRBV10-2
CDR3nt: TGCGCCAGCAGTGAGTTAACTACGCTAGCCAAAAACATTCAGTACTTC
CDR3aa: CASSELTTLAKNIQYF

d_gene: TRBD1
j_gene: TRBJ1-1
abundance: .
v_gene: TRBV6-4
CDR3nt: TGTGCCAGCAGGCCGGACAGGGGCTCGGACACTGAAGCTTTCTTT
CDR3aa: CASRPDRGSDTEAFF

d_gene: TRBD1
j_gene: TRBJ2-1
abundance: .
v_gene: TRBV27
CDR3nt: TGTGCCAGCAGTCAAAAGAGGACAGGGTGGAATGAGCAGTTCTTC
CDR3aa: CASSQKRTGWNEQFF

d_gene: TRBD1
j_gene: TRBJ1-5
abundance: .
v_gene: TRBV30
CDR3nt: TGTGCCTTTACAGGGGGCCCCAATCAGCCCCAGCATTTT
CDR3aa: CAFTGGPNQPQHF

d_gene: .
j_gene: TRBJ2-3
abundance: once
v_gene: TRBV30
CDR3nt: TGTGCCTGGAGTGCCGGAGATACGCAGTATTTT
CDR3aa: CAWSAGDTQYF

d_gene: .
j_gene: TRBJ1-1
abundance: .
v_gene: TRBV6-1
CDR3nt: TGTGCCAGCAGTGACCTCAGGAGGGGCTGGACTGAAGCTTTCTTT
CDR3aa: CASSDLRRGWTEAFF

d_gene: .
j_gene: TRBJ2-7
abundance: .
v_gene: TRBV6-1
CDR3nt: TGTGCCAGCAGTGAAGTCGCAGATCACTACGAGCAGTACTTC
CDR3aa: CASSEVADHYEQYF

d_gene: .
j_gene: TRBJ1-3
abundance: .
v_gene: TRBV18
CDR3nt: TGTGCCAGCTCACCACCCGGCAGGGCTCACGGAAACACCATATATTTT
CDR3aa: CASSPPGRAHGNTIYF

d_gene: TRBD1
j_gene: TRBJ1-2
abundance: .
v_gene: TRBV29-1
CDR3nt: TGCAGCGTTCCGGGACAGGGGGGATCTTTAGGGGGCTACACCTTC
CDR3aa: CSVPGQGGSLGGYTF

d_gene: TRBD1
j_gene: TRBJ1-2
abundance: .
v_gene: TRBV27
CDR3nt: TGTGCCAGCAGTACAGGGGGACACCTCTATGGCTACACCTTC
CDR3aa: CASSTGGHLYGYTF

d_gene: TRBD1
j_gene: TRBJ1-2
abundance: few
v_gene: TRBV18
CDR3nt: TGTGCCAGCTCACCGGAGGGACAGGGCAGTGGCTACACCTTC
CDR3aa: CASSPEGQGSGYTF

d_gene: TRBD1
j_gene: TRBJ1-2
abundance: few
v_gene: TRBV19
CDR3nt: TGTGCCAGTAGTATAAATGTAGGGGGCGTCTATGGCTACACCTTC
CDR3aa: CASSINVGGVYGYTF

d_gene: .
j_gene: TRBJ2-6
abundance: .
v_gene: TRBV29-1
CDR3nt: TGCAGCGTTGGACTCTCTGGGGCCAACGTCCTGACTTTC
CDR3aa: CSVGLSGANVLTF

d_gene: TRBD1
j_gene: TRBJ1-3
abundance: .
v_gene: TRBV6-5
CDR3nt: TGTGCCAGCTCCCCGGACAGGGCTGGAAACACCATATATTTT
CDR3aa: CASSPDRAGNTIYF

d_gene: .
j_gene: TRBJ2-3
abundance: few
v_gene: TRBV18
CDR3nt: TGTGCCAGCTCACCATTGCCAGGGTGGGATACGCAGTATTTT
CDR3aa: CASSPLPGWDTQYF

d_gene: TRBD2
j_gene: TRBJ2-6
abundance: .
v_gene: TRBV5-1
CDR3nt: TGCGCCAGCAGCTTAAGCGGGGCGACCTCTGGGGCCAACGTCCTGACTTTC
CDR3aa: CASSLSGATSGANVLTF

d_gene: TRBD1
j_gene: TRBJ2-5
abundance: .
v_gene: TRBV28
CDR3nt: TGTGCCAGCAGTTTGGCGGGACAGGGACGAGAGACCCAGTACTTC
CDR3aa: CASSLAGQGRETQYF

d_gene: .
j_gene: TRBJ2-1
abundance: .
v_gene: TRBV5-1
CDR3nt: TGCGCCAGCAGCTTGGATAGCGGCGAGCAGTTCTTC
CDR3aa: CASSLDSGEQFF

d_gene: TRBD1
j_gene: TRBJ1-2
abundance: few
v_gene: TRBV28
CDR3nt: TGTGCCAGCAGTACCTCGGGACAGAACTATGGCTACACCTTC
CDR3aa: CASSTSGQNYGYTF

d_gene: .
j_gene: TRBJ2-3
abundance: .
v_gene: TRBV5-1
CDR3nt: TGCGCCAGCAGGGAGAATGCGGATACGCAGTATTTT
CDR3aa: CASRENADTQYF

d_gene: TRBD2
j_gene: TRBJ2-7
abundance: .
v_gene: TRBV2
CDR3nt: TGTGCCAGCAGGGGGACTAGCGGGAGGACGTCCTACGAGCAGTACTTC
CDR3aa: CASRGTSGRTSYEQYF

d_gene: TRBD1
j_gene: TRBJ1-4
abundance: few
v_gene: TRBV28
CDR3nt: TGTGCCAGCAGTTCACCGGGACAGTACAATGAAAAACTGTTTTTT
CDR3aa: CASSSPGQYNEKLFF

d_gene: .
j_gene: TRBJ2-1
abundance: .
v_gene: TRBV7-2
CDR3nt: TGTGCCAGCAGCTTAGCCTCGGTGCTAGGGGTCTACAATGAGCAGTTCTTC
CDR3aa: CASSLASVLGVYNEQFF

d_gene: TRBD2
j_gene: TRBJ2-1
abundance: .
v_gene: TRBV4-2
CDR3nt: TGTGCCAGCACCCTTACTAGCGGAGAGCAGTTCTTC
CDR3aa: CASTLTSGEQFF

d_gene: TRBD2
j_gene: TRBJ2-5
abundance: .
v_gene: TRBV11-2
CDR3nt: TGTGCCAGCAGCTTAGTGGGGCTAGCGGGAGTGGGTGGGGAGACCCAGTACTTC
CDR3aa: CASSLVGLAGVGGETQYF